This is a list of T cell receptor beta chains from one sample in a study of blood T cell repertoires in COVID-19. Measured with immunoSEQ multiplex PCR; TCRdb has only the in-frame clones, and not every one. The sample consists of under 200,000 clones, nearly 90% of them appearing once. Input material: peripheral blood. The origin of the receptors is a man in his sixties with active or convalescent COVID-19. Both conserved end residues are part of each CDR3. D genes are given only for firm matches. Rows give clone size only sometimes, using once, few, many, or a class for an expanded clone.

D	V	size	J	DNA	CDR3
.	TRBV27	.	TRBJ1-1	TGTGCCAGCAGTTTACGGGGTTTGAACACTGAAGCTTTCTTT	CASSLRGLNTEAFF
TRBD1	TRBV11-2	.	TRBJ2-1	TGTGCCAGCAGCCAAATATATCCCGTGACAGGGGGCTCGGATGAGCAGTTCTTC	CASSQIYPVTGGSDEQFF
TRBD1	TRBV5-1	.	TRBJ2-1	TGCGCCAGCAGCTCCGGGACAGGGGGCTCCCAGAGCTCCTACAATGAGCAGTTCTTC	CASSSGTGGSQSSYNEQFF
.	TRBV24-1	.	TRBJ2-1	TGTGCCACCAGGGGCCCTTCCCATGAGCAGTTCTTC	CATRGPSHEQFF
.	TRBV6-5	.	TRBJ1-3	TGTGCCAGCAGTTATGCGAGGGGGACGAATGAGAATTTT	CASSYARGTNENF
.	TRBV14	.	TRBJ1-4	TGTGCCAGCAGTCAAGCAAATGAAAAACTGTTTTTT	CASSQANEKLFF
.	TRBV1	.	TRBJ1-5	TGCACCAGCAGCCAAATCGGGACAGGGGGCCGGAATCAGCCCCAGCATTTT	CTSSQIGTGGRNQPQHF
.	TRBV5-4	.	TRBJ2-2	TGTGCCAGCAGCTTAGGACTGGCAAAGGGCACCGGGGAGCTGTTTTTT	CASSLGLAKGTGELFF
.	TRBV11-2	.	TRBJ2-1	TGTGCCAGCAGCTTAGTGGGCCGCGAGCAGTTCTTC	CASSLVGREQFF
TRBD2	TRBV7-6	.	TRBJ2-3	TGTGCCAGCAGCTTAGGGACTAGCGGTACAGATACGCAGTATTTT	CASSLGTSGTDTQYF
.	TRBV25-1	.	TRBJ2-5	TGTGCCAGCAGTGAACAGGGCAGGGAGACCCAGTACTTC	CASSEQGRETQYF
TRBD1	TRBV27	.	TRBJ1-2	TGTGCCAGCAGTCCCCCTCGGACAGGGACTTATGGCTACACCTTC	CASSPPRTGTYGYTF
TRBD2	TRBV29-1	.	TRBJ2-1	TGCAGCGCCGGGGGGACTTACAATGAGCAGTTCTTC	CSAGGTYNEQFF
TRBD1	TRBV5-6	.	TRBJ2-7	TGTGCCAGCAGCTCCTTCGTCGGGACAGGGTTATACGAGCAGTACTTC	CASSSFVGTGLYEQYF
TRBD1	TRBV19	.	TRBJ2-3	TGTGCCAGTAGTATCGGACAGGGTCCTACAGATACGCAGTATTTT	CASSIGQGPTDTQYF
.	TRBV5-6	.	TRBJ1-5	TGTGCCAGCAGCTTGGGTGTCGGGACACTTAATCAGCCCCAGCATTTT	CASSLGVGTLNQPQHF
.	TRBV30	.	TRBJ1-3	TGTGCCTGGAGTCTACAGGTCTCTGGAAACACCATATATTTT	CAWSLQVSGNTIYF
.	TRBV19	.	TRBJ1-5	TGTGCCAGTACGATCAGTTACAATCAGCCCCAGCATTTT	CASTISYNQPQHF
.	TRBV5-1	.	TRBJ2-1	TGCGCCAGCAGCCCGAGAGCCTACAGGGTACCCTACAATGAGCAGTTCTTC	CASSPRAYRVPYNEQFF
TRBD2	TRBV23-1	.	TRBJ2-2	TGCGCCAGCAGTCAATTGGCTAAAGCGGGGGCCAGCTTAGCCGGGGAGCTGTTTTTT	CASSQLAKAGASLAGELFF
TRBD1	TRBV29-1	.	TRBJ2-2	TGCAGCGGATACAGGGGCGCGAACACCGGGGAGCTGTTTTTT	CSGYRGANTGELFF
.	TRBV7-8	.	TRBJ1-2	TGTGCCAGCAGCTTAAGGGGACAACCCTATGGCTACACCTTC	CASSLRGQPYGYTF
.	TRBV4-2	.	TRBJ1-5	TGTGCCAGCCAACCCCTCCCGGGCAATCAGCCCCAGCATTTT	CASQPLPGNQPQHF
.	TRBV30	.	TRBJ2-1	TGTGCCTGGAGCGCTAGCAGGGGGCAGTTCTTC	CAWSASRGQFF
TRBD2	TRBV7-2	.	TRBJ2-7	TGTGCCAGCAGTTTACCGGGACTAGCGAGAGAGCAGTACTTC	CASSLPGLAREQYF
.	TRBV28	once	TRBJ1-1	TGTGCCAGCAGCCCAGGGGTTAGAGGGGGCACTGAAGCTTTCTTT	CASSPGVRGGTEAFF
.	TRBV6-5	.	TRBJ2-1	TGTGCCAGCAGCCCCGGGGTAAGCTCCTACAATGAGCAGTTCTTC	CASSPGVSSYNEQFF
.	TRBV6-1	.	TRBJ1-2	TGTGCCAGCAGTGAAGCGGGGGGTTTGGTCTATGGCTACACCTTC	CASSEAGGLVYGYTF
.	TRBV10-3	once	TRBJ2-7	TGTGCCATCGGCCCGACGGGGGGCAGGGAGCAGTACTTC	CAIGPTGGREQYF
.	TRBV19	.	TRBJ1-5	TGTGCCAGTAGTACGGGAGTCAGGGTGGGCAATCAGCCCCAGCATTTT	CASSTGVRVGNQPQHF
.	TRBV3-1/TRBV3-2	few	TRBJ2-7	TGTGCCAGCAGCCAAAGCTACTCCCGGGCCTACGAGCAGTACTTC	CASSQSYSRAYEQYF
TRBD2	TRBV7-8	.	TRBJ2-5	TGTGCCAGCAGCTTATTTCGGGGGGGAGTGGGGCAAGAGACCCAGTACTTC	CASSLFRGGVGQETQYF
.	TRBV24-1	once	TRBJ1-2	TGTGCCACCATGCAGGGGACCCCCTATGGCTACACCTTC	CATMQGTPYGYTF
TRBD1	TRBV28	.	TRBJ1-1	TGTGCCAGCATCATAGGTGGGACAGCTGGGAACACTGAAGCTTTCTTT	CASIIGGTAGNTEAFF
.	TRBV4-1	.	TRBJ2-1	TGCGCCAGCAGCCAAGATTACTGGGGGCGCATCGGTGAGCAGTTCTTC	CASSQDYWGRIGEQFF
TRBD1	TRBV2	.	TRBJ2-2	TGTGCCAGCAGGGACCGGGACAGCGCGAACACCGGGGAGCTGTTTTTT	CASRDRDSANTGELFF
TRBD2	TRBV7-9	few	TRBJ2-2	TGTGCCAGCAGCACCACCCGGGGGGGGGTCGCCGGGGAGCTGTTTTTT	CASSTTRGGVAGELFF